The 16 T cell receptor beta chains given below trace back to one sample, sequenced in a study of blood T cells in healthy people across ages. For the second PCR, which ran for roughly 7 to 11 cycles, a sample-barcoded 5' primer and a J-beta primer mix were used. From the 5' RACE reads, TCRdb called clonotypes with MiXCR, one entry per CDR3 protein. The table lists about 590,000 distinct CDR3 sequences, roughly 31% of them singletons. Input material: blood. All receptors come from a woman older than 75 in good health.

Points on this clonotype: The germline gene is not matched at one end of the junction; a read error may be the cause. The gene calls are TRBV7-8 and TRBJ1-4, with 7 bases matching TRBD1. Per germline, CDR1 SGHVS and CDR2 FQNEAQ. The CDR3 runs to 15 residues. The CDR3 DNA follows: TGTACCAGCAGCCACCGAGGCAGGGGGGAAGAAAAACTGTTTTTT. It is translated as CTSSHRGRGEEKLFF.

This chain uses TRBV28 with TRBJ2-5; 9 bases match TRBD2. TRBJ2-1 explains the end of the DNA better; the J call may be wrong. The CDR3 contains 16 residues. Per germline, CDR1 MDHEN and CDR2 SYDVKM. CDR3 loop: CASSLVIAGDQETQFF. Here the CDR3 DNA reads TGTGCCAGCAGTTTGGTGATAGCGGGGGATCAAGAGACCCAGTTCTTC.

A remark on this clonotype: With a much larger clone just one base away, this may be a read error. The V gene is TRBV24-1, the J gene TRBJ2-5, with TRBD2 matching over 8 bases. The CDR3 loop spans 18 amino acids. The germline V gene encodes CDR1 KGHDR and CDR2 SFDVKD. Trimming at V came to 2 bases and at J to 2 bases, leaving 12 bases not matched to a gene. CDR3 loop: CATSDSGPAGDLQETQYF. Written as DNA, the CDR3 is TGTGCCACCAGTGATTCGGGACCAGCGGGGGACCTTCAAGAGACCCAGTACTTC.

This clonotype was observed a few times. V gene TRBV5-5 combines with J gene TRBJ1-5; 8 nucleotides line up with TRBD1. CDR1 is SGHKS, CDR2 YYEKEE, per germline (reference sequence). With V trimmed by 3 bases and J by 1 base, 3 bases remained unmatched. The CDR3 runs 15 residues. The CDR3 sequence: CASSSGQASNQPQHF. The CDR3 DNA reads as TGTGCCAGCAGCTCGGGACAGGCGAGCAATCAGCCCCAGCATTTT.

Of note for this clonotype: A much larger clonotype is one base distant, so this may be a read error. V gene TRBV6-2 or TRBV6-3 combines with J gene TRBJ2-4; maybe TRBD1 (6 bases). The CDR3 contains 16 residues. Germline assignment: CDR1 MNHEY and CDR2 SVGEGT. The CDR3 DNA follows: TGTGCCAGCAGTTACCTGAGGACCCCTCATTGGGACATTCGGTACTTC. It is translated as CASSYLRTPHWDIRYF.

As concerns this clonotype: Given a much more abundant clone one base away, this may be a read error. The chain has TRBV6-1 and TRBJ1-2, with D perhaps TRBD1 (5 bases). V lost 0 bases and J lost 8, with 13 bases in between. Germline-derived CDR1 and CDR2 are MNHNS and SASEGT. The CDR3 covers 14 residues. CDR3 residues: CASSEAAGARGYTF. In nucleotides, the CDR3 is TGTGCCAGCAGTGAAGCGGCTGGGGCGCGGGGCTACACCTTC.

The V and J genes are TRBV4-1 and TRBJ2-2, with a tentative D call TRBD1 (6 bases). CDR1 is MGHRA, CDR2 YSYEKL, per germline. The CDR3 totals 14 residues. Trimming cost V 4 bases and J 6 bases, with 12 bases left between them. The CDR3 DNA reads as TGCGCCAGCAGCCTTTTGAGACAGGCCGGGGAGCTGTTTTTT. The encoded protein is CASSLLRQAGELFF.

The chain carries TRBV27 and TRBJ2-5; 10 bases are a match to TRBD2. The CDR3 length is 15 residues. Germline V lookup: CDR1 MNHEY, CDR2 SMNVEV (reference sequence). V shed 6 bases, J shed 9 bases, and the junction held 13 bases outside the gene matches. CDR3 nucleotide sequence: TGTGCCAGCAGGATCCTGGGACTAGCGAGTTGGTCCCAGTACTTC. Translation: CASRILGLASWSQYF.

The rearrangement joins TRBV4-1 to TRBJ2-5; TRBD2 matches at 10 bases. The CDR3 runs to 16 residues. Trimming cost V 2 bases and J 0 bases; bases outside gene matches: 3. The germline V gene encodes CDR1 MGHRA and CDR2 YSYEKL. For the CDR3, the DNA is TGCGCCAGCAGCCAACGAGCGGGGGGGCACCAAGAGACCCAGTACTTC. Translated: CASSQRAGGHQETQYF.

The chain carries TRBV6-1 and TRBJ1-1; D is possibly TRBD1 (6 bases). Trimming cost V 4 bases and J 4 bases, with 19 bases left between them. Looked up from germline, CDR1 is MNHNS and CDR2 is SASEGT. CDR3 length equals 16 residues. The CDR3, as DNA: TGTGCCAGCAGTGTCAGCCCTAGGGGGTGGGCCACTGAAGCTTTCTTT. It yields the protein CASSVSPRGWATEAFF.

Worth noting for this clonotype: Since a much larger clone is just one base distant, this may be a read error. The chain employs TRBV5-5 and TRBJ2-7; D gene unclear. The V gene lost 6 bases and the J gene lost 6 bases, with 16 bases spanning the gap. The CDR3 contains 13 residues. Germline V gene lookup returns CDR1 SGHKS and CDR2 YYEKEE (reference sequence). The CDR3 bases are TGTGCCAGCAACTTAAGGACCGATCTCGAGCAGTACTTC. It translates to CASNLRTDLEQYF.

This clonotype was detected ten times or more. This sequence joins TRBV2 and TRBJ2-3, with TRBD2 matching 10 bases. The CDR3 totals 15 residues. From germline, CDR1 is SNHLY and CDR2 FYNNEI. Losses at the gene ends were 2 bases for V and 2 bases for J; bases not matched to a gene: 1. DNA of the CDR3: TGTGCCAGCAGTGAACTAGCGGGGGTCACAGATACGCAGTATTTT. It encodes CASSELAGVTDTQYF.

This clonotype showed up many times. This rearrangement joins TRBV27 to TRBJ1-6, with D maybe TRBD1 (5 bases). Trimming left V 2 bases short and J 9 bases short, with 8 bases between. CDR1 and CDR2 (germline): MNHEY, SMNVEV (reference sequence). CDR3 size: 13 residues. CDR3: CASSLGTFSPLHF. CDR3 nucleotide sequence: TGTGCCAGCAGTTTAGGGACCTTTTCACCCCTCCACTTT.

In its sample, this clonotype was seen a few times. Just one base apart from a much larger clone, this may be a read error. CDR3 nucleotide sequence: TGTGCCACCGATTCGGGGGGGCCGCTGTATGAGCAGTACTTC. Encoded protein: CATDSGGPLYEQYF. The J gene is TRBJ2-5, the V gene TRBV24-1, with TRBD2 matching 8 bases. The CDR3 has 14 amino acids. The ends lost 9 bases at V and 11 bases at J; junction bases unmatched: 16. The germline gives CDR1 KGHDR, CDR2 SFDVKD.

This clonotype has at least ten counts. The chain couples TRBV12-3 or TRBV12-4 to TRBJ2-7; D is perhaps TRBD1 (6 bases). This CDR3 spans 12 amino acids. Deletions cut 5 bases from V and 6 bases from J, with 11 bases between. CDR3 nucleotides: TGTGCCAGCAGTGCACAGGGAAGCGAGCAGTACTTC. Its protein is CASSAQGSEQYF.

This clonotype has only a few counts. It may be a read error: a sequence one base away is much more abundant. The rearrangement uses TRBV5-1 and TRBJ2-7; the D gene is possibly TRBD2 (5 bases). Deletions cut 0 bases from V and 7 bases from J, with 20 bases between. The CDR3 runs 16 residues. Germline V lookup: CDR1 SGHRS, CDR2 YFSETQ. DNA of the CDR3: TGCGCCAGCAGCTTGGGTGGAGGTGGACCCTACAATGAGCAGTACTTC. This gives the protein CASSLGGGGPYNEQYF.